This T cell receptor (beta chain) came from a study of response to subunit inactivated influenza vaccine listed by TCRdb under 2018. Some background on the complete study: Deep quantitative T cell receptor repertoire profiling was used in the study to track responses to a trivalent subunit inactivated influenza vaccine.

This clonotype has a handful of counts. Its antigen target is currently unknown. Base-call qualities are not available, and no considerably larger clone is one nucleotide away. Broad study findings and their caveats: According to the authors, only a limited number of new T cells may be recruited by each seasonal influenza vaccination.

CDR1 MNHEY and CDR2 SMNVEV are derived from the germline V gene (reference sequence). The CDR3 sequence holds 13 residues, the cysteine and phenylalanine included. Of all the DNA, just the CDR3 is kept, 39 bases in frame from base 1. V ends up 8 bases short and J 6 bases short, with an unmatched junction base count of 4. The receptor library was made with RT-PCR. Sequencing took place on an Illumina HiSeq 2500. TCRdb reprocessing: public reads trimmed at Q25 with fastp, clones called with MiXCR, in-frame beta chains kept. Every CDR3 protein is listed once, alongside the most common genes and DNA of its rows. The sample includes hundreds of thousands of distinct CDR3 sequences, with less than 20% observed a single time. The ten biggest clones cover approximately 11% of the sample.

Material: PBMCs from blood, obtained around 5 days after vaccination. The V and J genes are TRBV27 and TRBJ1-6, with 7 middle bases fitting TRBD1. The sequence derives from a man in his fifties or sixties who received an inactivated influenza vaccine. Donor details come from another sample of the same person, matched by shared clones. The CDR3 region: CASQGVANSPLHF. The DNA is as follows: TGTGCCAGCCAGGGGGTAGCTAATTCACCCCTCCACTTT.